One sample yielded the 27 T cell receptor beta chains listed below, sequenced in a study of blood T cell repertoires in COVID-19. Assay used: immunoSEQ multiplex PCR; TCRdb lists only in-frame clones, some missing. Here the sample spans about 78,000 clones, more than 75% being singletons. What was sequenced was peripheral blood. The receptor source for this set is a man aged 50-60 years with active or convalescent COVID-19.

This clone was found a few times. The rearrangement uses TRBV2 and TRBJ1-1; a weak D match, TRBD1 (5 bases). CDR3 length: 15 amino acids. Trimming removed 2 bases at V and 4 bases at J, with 14 bases between. Germline V CDR1 and CDR2: SNHLY, FYNNEI. The CDR3 here is CASSERQGSLTEAFF. In DNA form, the CDR3 reads TGTGCCAGCAGTGAACGGCAGGGTAGTCTCACTGAAGCTTTCTTT.

V and J are TRBV4-3 and TRBJ2-2; 12 bases line up with TRBD1. Germline CDR1 reads LGHNA; CDR2 reads YSLEER. V gave up 0 bases and J gave up 6 bases; unmatched junction bases: 8. This CDR3 is built from 18 residues. The DNA of the CDR3 is TGCGCCAGCAGCCAAGATCTTATGGGACAGGGGGCCGCCGGGGAGCTGTTTTTT. Translated: CASSQDLMGQGAAGELFF.

The V call is TRBV18, the J call TRBJ2-1, with 9 bases aligning to TRBD2. CDR3 size: 14 residues. Germline V gene lookup returns CDR1 KGHSH and CDR2 LQKENI. V dropped 0 bases and J dropped 12; count of bases not matched to a gene: 6. CDR3 DNA: TGTGCCAGCTCACCACCGGGACTAGCTTCAGGGCAGTTCTTC. Protein sequence: CASSPPGLASGQFF.

The gene calls are TRBV7-2 and TRBJ2-3, with 15 bases identical to TRBD2. Trimming took 4 bases from V and 2 from J; bases not matched to a gene: 4. Germline values: CDR1 SGHTA, CDR2 FQGNSA. CDR3 length: 17 amino acids. Here the CDR3 reads CASSSGLAGGYTDTQYF. The CDR3 nucleotides read TGTGCCAGCAGCTCGGGACTAGCGGGGGGATACACAGATACGCAGTATTTT.

The chain has TRBV7-2 and TRBJ2-2, with 11 bases that match TRBD2. The CDR3 contains 16 residues. V lost 5 bases, J lost 4 bases, and 6 bases stayed unmatched. The germline gives CDR1 SGHTA, CDR2 FQGNSA. This chain's CDR3 is CASSRPGTSGTGELFF. As DNA, the CDR3 is TGTGCCAGCAGCCGCCCCGGGACTAGCGGCACCGGGGAGCTGTTTTTT. Full variable domain (missing parts from reference TRBV7-2 and TRBJ2-2): GAGVSQSPSNKVTEKGKDVELRCDPISGHTALYWYRQSLGQGLEFLIYFQGNSAPDKSGLPSDRFSAERTGGSVSTLTIQRTQQEDSAVYLCASSRPGTSGTGELFFGEGSRLTVL.

The chain employs TRBV20-1 and TRBJ2-3, with 9 bases matching TRBD2. The V gene end was trimmed by 3 bases and the J gene end by 3 bases; junction bases not matched to a gene: 4. From germline, CDR1 is DFQATT and CDR2 SNEGSKA (reference sequence). The CDR3 consists of 14 residues. The CDR3: CSASETSGTDTQYF. Here the CDR3 DNA reads TGCAGTGCTAGTGAGACTAGCGGTACAGATACGCAGTATTTT.

V usage is TRBV2 and J usage is TRBJ2-7, with a weak D call TRBD1 (6 bases). This CDR3 is built from 13 residues. Trimming stripped 4 bases from V and 5 bases from J, with 12 bases between. The germline V gene encodes CDR1 SNHLY and CDR2 FYNNEI. In DNA form, the CDR3 reads TGTGCCAGCAGTGTACAGGGTATCAACGAGCAGTACTTC. Its protein product is CASSVQGINEQYF.

This chain uses TRBV28 with TRBJ1-1; tentatively, D is TRBD1 (5 bases). The CDR3 length is 12 residues. Germline values: CDR1 MDHEN, CDR2 SYDVKM. The V end was cut by 5 bases, the J end by 8 bases, with 12 bases between. The CDR3 here is CASSVIQGEAFF. Here the CDR3 DNA reads TGTGCCAGCAGTGTGATCCAGGGCGAAGCTTTCTTT.

V gene TRBV6-1 combines with J gene TRBJ1-2, with D perhaps matching TRBD1 (5 bases). This CDR3 spans 13 amino acids. V was pared by 0 bases and J by 8 bases, with 10 bases between. CDR1 MNHNS and CDR2 SASEGT come from the germline V gene. CDR3 nucleotides: TGTGCCAGCAGTGAAGCGTCGGGGGTCGGCTACACCTTC. Translation: CASSEASGVGYTF.

The rearrangement links TRBV19 to TRBJ2-5; 12 bases agree with TRBD2. Germline V gene lookup returns CDR1 LNHDA and CDR2 SQIVND (reference sequence). V lost 7 bases to trimming and J lost 6 bases; unmatched junction nucleotides: 12. The length of the CDR3 is 16 residues. Written as DNA, the CDR3 is TGTGCCAGTACCGAGACTAGCGGGGGACAATCACAGACCCAGTACTTC. Translated: CASTETSGGQSQTQYF. Supplemented by reference TRBV19 and TRBJ2-5, the full variable domain reads DGGITQSPKYLFRKEGQNVTLSCEQNLNHDAMYWYRQDPGQGLRLIYYSQIVNDFQKGDIAEGYSVSREKKESFPLTVTSAQKNPTAFYLCASTETSGGQSQTQYFGPGTRLLVL.

This clone was detected once. The V gene is TRBV19, the J gene TRBJ1-4; D is undetermined. The CDR3 extends over 15 amino acids. Per the germline V gene, CDR1 is LNHDA and CDR2 is SQIVND (reference sequence). V lost 5 bases and J 3 bases, leaving 13 bases between the germline ends. The CDR3 DNA reads TGTGCCAGTAGTGCGGAACGGGGAGCTAATGAAAAACTGTTTTTT. It specifies CASSAERGANEKLFF.

The chain joins TRBV6-5 to TRBJ2-1, with 14 bases that match TRBD2. The CDR3 loop spans 15 amino acids. The V gene end was trimmed by 5 bases and the J gene end by 10 bases; junction bases not matched to a gene: 7. CDR1 and CDR2 from the germline V gene are MNHEY and SVGAGI. Written as DNA, the CDR3 is TGTGCCAGCAGTCAGACTAGCGGGGGGGCCTGGGAGCAGTTCTTC. Translating it yields CASSQTSGGAWEQFF.

This clone was detected once. The rearrangement joins TRBV27 to TRBJ1-1; D remains unclear. CDR1 is MNHEY, CDR2 SMNVEV, per germline (reference sequence). The germline V and J ends were trimmed by 5 bases and 5 bases, with 15 bases remaining between them. The CDR3 runs to 14 residues. CDR3 sequence: CASSLWRSGTEAFF. Written as DNA, the CDR3 is TGTGCCAGCAGTCTGTGGAGGAGTGGAACTGAAGCTTTCTTT.

V is TRBV6-1 and J is TRBJ1-4; perhaps TRBD1 as D (6 bases). The CDR3 runs to 14 residues. Germline CDR1 MNHNS, CDR2 SASEGT. V was shortened by 3 bases and J by 4 bases, with 9 bases between the two germline ends. This chain's CDR3 is CASSETGNNEKLFF. CDR3 coding DNA: TGTGCCAGCAGTGAGACAGGAAATAATGAAAAACTGTTTTTT.

The chain links TRBV2 to TRBJ2-5; 8 bases align to TRBD1. V shed 5 bases and J 2 bases; nucleotides not matched to a gene: 4. Germline V gene lookup returns CDR1 SNHLY and CDR2 FYNNEI. This CDR3 has 14 amino acids. CDR3 in amino acids: CASSQQGEQETQYF. Written as DNA, the CDR3 is TGTGCCAGCAGTCAACAGGGGGAGCAAGAGACCCAGTACTTC. The entire variable domain, with the rest obtained from reference TRBV2 and TRBJ2-5, is as follows: EPEVTQTPSHQVTQMGQEVILRCVPISNHLYFYWYRQILGQKVEFLVSFYNNEISEKSEIFDDQFSVERPDGSNFTLKIRSTKLEDSAMYFCASSQQGEQETQYFGPGTRLLVL.

The chain recombines TRBV11-1 with TRBJ2-7; the match to TRBD1 covers 7 bases. The length of the CDR3 is 13 residues. J was trimmed by 2 bases and V by 5 bases; bases with no gene match: 3. CDR1 SGHAT and CDR2 FQDESV come from the germline V gene (reference sequence). In DNA, the CDR3 is TGTGCCAGCAGCCCCGGGACAGCCTACGAGCAGTACGTC. It is translated as CASSPGTAYEQYV.

This chain joins TRBV21-1 and TRBJ2-1; whether TRBD2, the table's D call, matches the DNA was not checked. TRBV21-1 is noted as a pseudogene. This CDR3 has 19 amino acids. The CDR3 is CASSVKTSGGCFYYNEQFF. Here the CDR3 DNA reads TGTGCCAGCAGCGTTAAGACTAGCGGGGGGTGCTTTTACTACAATGAGCAGTTCTTC.

The chain joins TRBV28 to TRBJ1-5; 10 nucleotides agree with TRBD1. In germline, CDR1 is MDHEN, CDR2 SYDVKM. The V segment lost 6 bases and the J segment 6 bases; nucleotides outside the gene matches: 2. The CDR3 is made up of 13 amino acids. The CDR3 is CASRGQGSQPQHF. CDR3 DNA: TGTGCCAGCAGGGGACAGGGGAGTCAGCCCCAGCATTTT.

The V gene is TRBV10-1, the J gene TRBJ2-1; 9 bases align to TRBD2. This CDR3 contains 15 residues. V was pared by 6 bases and J by 5 bases, with 8 bases of the junction left unmatched. In germline, CDR1 is WNHNN, CDR2 SYGVQD (reference sequence). CDR3 sequence: CASSSGTSRNNEQFF. Written as DNA, the CDR3 is TGCGCCAGCAGCTCTGGGACTAGCCGGAACAATGAGCAGTTCTTC.

The chain recombines TRBV12-3 or TRBV12-4 with TRBJ2-1, with D maybe TRBD1 (6 bases). Between the trimmed V and J ends, which lost 6 bases and 15 bases, there was a span of 21 bases. The CDR3 has 13 amino acids. The CDR3 loop is CASRNNQGLGAFF. DNA of the CDR3: TGTGCCAGCAGGAACAATCAGGGGCTAGGGGCGTTCTTC.

CDR3 in DNA: TGTGCCAGCAGCCAAGAAGTAGCTGCAGAGACCCAGTACTTC. Translating it yields CASSQEVAAETQYF. The chain uses TRBV3-1 (or the pseudogene TRBV3-2) and TRBJ2-5; D ambiguous. The ends were cut back, 0 bases at V and 4 bases at J, with 9 bases in the middle. Germline loops: CDR1 LGHDT, CDR2 YNNKEL (reference sequence). The CDR3 spans 14 residues.

The rearrangement joins TRBV3-1 (or the pseudogene TRBV3-2) to TRBJ1-3; 7 nucleotides align to TRBD1. The CDR3 contains 14 residues. V was clipped by 5 bases and J by 4 bases; unmatched bases: 5. CDR1 is LGHDT, CDR2 YNNKEL, per germline (reference sequence). The CDR3 region has the DNA TGTGCCAGCAGCTCACAGGGGAGCGGAAACACCATATATTTT. Translating gives CASSSQGSGNTIYF.

V is TRBV3-1 (or the pseudogene TRBV3-2) and J is TRBJ2-4; 7 bases are shared with TRBD1. This CDR3 is built from 15 residues. Germline CDR1 is LGHDT and CDR2 is YNNKEL (reference sequence). V dropped 0 bases and J dropped 8; count of bases not matched to a gene: 7. CDR3 in DNA: TGTGCCAGCAGCCAAGATCGACAGGGAGAGGACATTCAGTACTTC. Translated, it gives CASSQDRQGEDIQYF.

V usage is TRBV5-4 and J usage is TRBJ2-5; D perhaps matches TRBD2 (7 bases). CDR1 and CDR2 (germline): SGHNT, YYREEE (reference sequence). Between the trimmed V and J ends, which lost 4 bases and 2 bases, there was a span of 18 bases. The CDR3 is 16 residues long. CDR3 DNA: TGTGCCAGCAGCACAGCACGGGGGGCGCTTCAAGAGACCCAGTACTTC. Translation: CASSTARGALQETQYF.

V and J are TRBV7-6 and TRBJ2-7; 9 bases match TRBD1. J gave up 1 base and V 0 bases, and 4 bases lay outside the gene matches. Germline assignment: CDR1 SGHVS and CDR2 FNYEAQ. This CDR3 contains 16 residues. CDR3 DNA sequence: TGTGCCAGCAGCTTAGCCTCGGGACAGGGTTCCTACGAGCAGTACTTC. Translated, it gives CASSLASGQGSYEQYF.

The chain combines TRBV6-2 or TRBV6-3 with TRBJ1-1, with D uncertain. V dropped 2 bases and J dropped 4 bases, with 8 bases sitting between them. Germline assignment: CDR1 MNHEY and CDR2 SVGEGT. The CDR3 consists of 13 residues. The CDR3 loop reads CASSYRGITEAFF. The DNA for the CDR3 is TGTGCCAGCAGTTACAGAGGGATCACTGAAGCTTTCTTT.

The chain carries TRBV11-3 and TRBJ1-5, with a weak D call TRBD1 (5 bases). The CDR3 totals 16 residues. Trimming shortened V by 5 bases and J by 5 bases, and 19 bases separated the two germline ends. Per the germline V gene, CDR1 is SGHNT and CDR2 is YENEEA. The chain's CDR3 is CASSQTTAAAYQPQHF. For the CDR3, the DNA is TGTGCCAGCAGCCAGACGACAGCCGCTGCTTATCAGCCCCAGCATTTT.